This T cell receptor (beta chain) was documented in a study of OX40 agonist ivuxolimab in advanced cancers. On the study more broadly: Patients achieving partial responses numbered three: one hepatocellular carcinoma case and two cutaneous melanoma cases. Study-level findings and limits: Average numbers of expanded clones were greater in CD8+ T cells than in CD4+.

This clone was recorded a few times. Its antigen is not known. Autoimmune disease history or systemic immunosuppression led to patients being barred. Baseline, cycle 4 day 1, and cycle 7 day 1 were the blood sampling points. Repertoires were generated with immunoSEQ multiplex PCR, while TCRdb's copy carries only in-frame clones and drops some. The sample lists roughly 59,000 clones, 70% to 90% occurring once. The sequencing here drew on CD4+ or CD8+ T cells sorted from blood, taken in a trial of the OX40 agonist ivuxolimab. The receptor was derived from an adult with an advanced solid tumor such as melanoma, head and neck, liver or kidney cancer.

CDR3 DNA sequence: TGTGCCAGCAATCAGGGCGAAGGGACTGAAGCTTTCTTT. It codes for CASNQGEGTEAFF. The chain combines TRBV2 with TRBJ1-1; possible D gene TRBD1, 5 bases. Germline CDR1 and CDR2: SNHLY and FYNNEI. Trimming left V 7 bases short and J 5 bases short, with 14 bases between. The CDR3 extends over 13 amino acids.